Each of the 29 T cell receptor beta chains below was sequenced from the same sample in a study of T cell clonality in common variable immunodeficiency. General study findings and limits: Common variable immunodeficiency TCR beta sequences reportedly had fewer deletions and N-nucleotide insertions.

Antigens for these TCRs are unknown. Assay used: immunoSEQ multiplex PCR; TCRdb lists only in-frame clones, some missing. The sample was found to contain around 28,000 clones, and every one recurs. The sequenced sample consisted of peripheral blood mononuclear cells. The source of these receptors is a human donor with common variable immunodeficiency.

This clone was seen a handful of times. The sequence runs out 3 residues before the end of the CDR3; the remainder is reconstructed from the germline J gene. The chain employs TRBV13 and TRBJ1-3, with D unresolved. CDR3 length: 14 residues. Germline V gene lookup returns CDR1 PRHDT and CDR2 FYEKMQ (reference sequence). V was pared by 0 bases and J by 0 bases, with 3 bases between. The CDR3 sequence: CASSLGYSGNTIYF. Incomplete CDR3 DNA: TGTGCCAGCAGCTTAGGGTACTCTGGAAACACC.

Of note for this clone: The CDR3 extends 3 residues past the end of the read, so its final part is completed from the germline J gene. The chain joins TRBV2 to TRBJ2-1; maybe TRBD1 (6 bases). V was shortened by 7 bases and J by 0 bases, with 10 bases between the two germline ends. The germline V gene has CDR1 SNHLY and CDR2 FYNNEI. This CDR3 region has 14 residues. CDR3 DNA (partial): TGTGCCAGCACAGGGGAGAGCTCCTACAATGAG. The encoded protein is CASTGESSYNE. The CDR3 as a whole reads CASTGESSYNEQFF. Drawing the rest from reference TRBV2 and TRBJ2-1, the complete variable domain is EPEVTQTPSHQVTQMGQEVILRCVPISNHLYFYWYRQILGQKVEFLVSFYNNEISEKSEIFDDQFSVERPDGSNFTLKIRSTKLEDSAMYFCASTGESSYNEQFFGPGTRLTVL.

This clone was observed a few times. Incomplete CDR3 DNA: TGTGCCAGCTCACCGGTCACGGGACAGACAAGCAATGAG. This sequence encodes CASSPVTGQTSNE. The full CDR3 is CASSPVTGQTSNEQFF. The chain employs TRBV18 and TRBJ2-1, with 7 bases matching TRBD1. The read stops 3 residues short of the end of the CDR3; the missing end is completed from the germline J gene. V lost 3 bases and J lost 6; bases outside the gene matches: 11. Germline V gives CDR1 KGHSH, CDR2 LQKENI. The CDR3 contains 16 residues.

This clone was found many times. The CDR3 is cut off 3 residues early in the read; its end comes from the germline J gene. The rearrangement joins TRBV7-2 to TRBJ1-1; 8 nucleotides agree with TRBD1. V trimming: 2 bases; J trimming: 0 bases; junction bases outside the gene matches: 2. Germline V lookup: CDR1 SGHTA, CDR2 FQGNSA. The CDR3 runs to 15 residues. CDR3 amino acids: CASSLRTGLNTEAFF. The sequenced part of the CDR3 DNA is TGTGCCAGCAGCTTAAGGACAGGGCTGAACACTGAA.

This clone occurred many times. The read ends 3 residues before the CDR3 terminus; that terminus is restored from the germline J gene. This sequence joins TRBV18 and TRBJ2-4; D possibly matches TRBD1 or TRBD2 (5 bases each). Germline V gives CDR1 KGHSH, CDR2 LQKENI. CDR3 length: 17 amino acids. The V end lost 6 bases, the J end lost 0 bases, and 18 bases lay between the germline ends. The sequenced CDR3 bases are TGTGCCAGCTCTACCCGCAGAGGGGAAAGAGCCAAAAACATT. It translates to CASSTRRGERAKNI. In full, the CDR3 reads CASSTRRGERAKNIQYF.

On this clone itself: The read gets to within 3 residues of the CDR3 end, and the germline J gene fills in the rest. The chain couples TRBV6-2 or TRBV6-3 to TRBJ2-5; 12 bases are shared with TRBD2. Trimming took 1 base from V and 3 from J; bases not matched to a gene: 3. This CDR3 contains 16 residues. Germline V lookup: CDR1 MNHEY, CDR2 SVGEGT. CDR3 DNA, as far as it was read: TGTGCCAGCAGTTACTGGCCTAGCGGGGGGGAAGAGACC. Its protein is CASSYWPSGGEET. The CDR3, in full, reads CASSYWPSGGEETQYF.

This clone was seen more than once but under ten times. The missing CDR3 end, 3 residues past where the read stops, is filled in from the germline J gene. This chain links TRBV18 with TRBJ2-7; D is uncertain. V lost 4 bases to trimming and J lost 2 bases, with 18 bases between them. Germline V lookup: CDR1 KGHSH, CDR2 LQKENI. The CDR3 runs 16 residues. CDR3 region: CASSQGDPRQAYEQYF. The sequenced CDR3 bases are TGTGCCAGCTCACAAGGAGACCCCCGGCAGGCCTACGAG. The full variable domain, with the rest looked up from reference TRBV18 and TRBJ2-7, is NAGVMQNPRHLVRRRGQEARLRCSPMKGHSHVYWYRQLPEEGLKFMVYLQKENIIDESGMPKERFSAEFPKEGPSILRIQQVVRGDSAAYFCASSQGDPRQAYEQYFGPGTRLTVT.

A few counts support this clone. The CDR3 extends 3 residues past the end of the read, so its final part is completed from the germline J gene. V gene TRBV5-1 combines with J gene TRBJ2-1; D might be TRBD1 (6 bases). The CDR3 loop spans 15 amino acids. Germline CDR1 and CDR2: SGHRS and YFSETQ. V gave up 2 bases and J gave up 4 bases, with 13 bases separating them. This CDR3 reads CASSFGQRAYNEQFF. The sequenced CDR3 bases are TGCGCCAGCAGCTTCGGACAGAGAGCTTACAATGAG.

This clone came up many times. Sequencing ends 3 residues short of the CDR3 end; the germline J gene provides the rest. The rearrangement joins TRBV6-2 or TRBV6-3 to TRBJ2-7, with 7 bases matching TRBD1. The CDR3 is made up of 15 amino acids. The V and J ends lost 2 bases and 3 bases, in that order; junction bases with no gene match: 7. The germline gives CDR1 MNHEY, CDR2 SVGEGT. This CDR3 is CASSYQGQALYEQYF. Partial CDR3 DNA: TGTGCCAGCAGTTACCAAGGACAGGCACTCTACGAG.

This clone was seen ten or more times. The sequenced CDR3 bases are TGCGCCAGCAGCTTGCAGGCAGGGGAAAAA. Amino acid sequence: CASSLQAGEK. The entire CDR3 sequence reads CASSLQAGEKLFF. This chain uses TRBV5-1 with TRBJ1-4; tentatively, D is TRBD1 (5 bases). Coverage ceases 3 residues before the CDR3 finishes, and the germline J gene fills in the end. This CDR3 has 13 amino acids. V dropped 1 base and J dropped 8 bases, with 9 bases sitting between them. The germline CDR1 and CDR2 sequences are SGHRS and YFSETQ.

As regards this clone: From the germline J gene comes the end of the CDR3, since the read stops 3 residues before it. This chain connects TRBV2 to TRBJ2-1; D is possibly TRBD1 (6 bases). The V end lost 4 bases, the J end lost 2 bases, and 18 bases lay between the germline ends. The CDR3 runs 17 residues. Germline assignment: CDR1 SNHLY and CDR2 FYNNEI. CDR3 DNA, as far as it was read: TGTGCCAGCAGTGGGGACACCAAAACTGCGGCCTACAATGAG. It yields the protein CASSGDTKTAAYNE. The CDR3 as a whole reads CASSGDTKTAAYNEQFF.

On this clone: Read data end 3 residues before the CDR3 end; the end is taken from the germline J gene. The V call is TRBV30, the J call TRBJ1-5, with D tentatively TRBD1 (5 bases). Per germline, CDR1 GTSNPN and CDR2 SVGIG (reference sequence). CDR3 size: 13 residues. V was shortened by 8 bases and J by 5 bases, with 16 bases between the two germline ends. The CDR3 is CASSWGGDQPQHF. The covered CDR3 bases are TGTGCCAGCAGCTGGGGGGGGGATCAGCCC.

As to this clone: Coverage ceases 3 residues before the CDR3 finishes, and the germline J gene fills in the end. The genes are TRBV7-9 and TRBJ2-5, with a possible D match to TRBD2 (5 bases). Germline-derived CDR1 and CDR2 are SEHNR and FQNEAQ (reference sequence). V lost 4 bases, J lost 7 bases, and 16 bases lay in between. The CDR3 is made up of 14 amino acids. The covered CDR3 bases are TGTGCCAGCAGCTCCAGGACTGGAATGTGGACC. It specifies CASSSRTGMWT. The whole CDR3 reads CASSSRTGMWTQYF.

On this clone itself: The read ends 3 residues before the CDR3 terminus; that terminus is restored from the germline J gene. J is TRBJ1-2 and V is TRBV19; possible D gene TRBD1, 5 bases. CDR1 and CDR2 (germline): LNHDA, SQIVND (reference sequence). The CDR3 has 11 residues. Trimming took 3 bases from V and 7 from J, leaving 6 bases between them. CDR3 in amino acids: CASSMGGGYTF. Partial CDR3 DNA: TGTGCCAGTAGTATGGGGGGTGGC.

With regard to this clone: The read falls 3 residues short of the CDR3 end, and the missing part is taken from the germline J gene. The V gene is TRBV7-8, the J gene TRBJ1-6; 10 bases line up with TRBD1. Germline V gene data show CDR1 as SGHVS and CDR2 as FQNEAQ. The CDR3 loop spans 14 amino acids. Losses at the gene ends were 5 bases for V and 7 bases for J; bases not matched to a gene: 2. The CDR3 is CASSMDRGNSPLHF. CDR3 DNA (partial): TGTGCCAGCAGCATGGACAGGGGGAATTCACCC.

A few counts support this clone. The read stops 3 residues short of the end of the CDR3; the missing end is completed from the germline J gene. The J gene is TRBJ2-3, the V gene TRBV7-2, with a possible D match to TRBD2 (6 bases). The CDR3 is 14 residues long. CDR1 is SGHTA, CDR2 FQGNSA, per germline. The V and J ends lost 5 bases and 0 bases respectively, with 9 bases between them. The sequenced part of the CDR3 DNA is TGTGCCAGCAGCCGTAGCGGTAGCACAGATACG. Translating it yields CASSRSGSTDT. The CDR3, in full, reads CASSRSGSTDTQYF.

With respect to this clone: From the germline J gene comes the end of the CDR3, since the read stops 3 residues before it. The chain links TRBV7-9 to TRBJ1-1; no clear D. The CDR3 has 13 residues. Germline CDR1 is SEHNR and CDR2 is FQNEAQ (reference sequence). The ends were cut back, 5 bases at V and 4 bases at J, with 11 bases in the middle. The chain's CDR3 is CASSRQRGTEAFF. The sequenced part of the CDR3 DNA is TGTGCCAGCAGCCGTCAACGGGGCACTGAA.

This clone has just a few counts. The missing CDR3 end, 3 residues past where the read stops, is filled in from the germline J gene. The gene calls are TRBV5-1 and TRBJ2-7; possibly TRBD2 for D (5 bases). Germline CDR1 reads SGHRS; CDR2 reads YFSETQ. Trimming stripped 4 bases from V and 5 bases from J, with 13 bases between. This CDR3 is built from 13 residues. The part of the CDR3 DNA that was read is TGCGCCAGCAGCAGCCGGGGAGAAGACGAG. This translates into CASSSRGEDE. The entire CDR3 protein is CASSSRGEDEQYF.

Notes on this clone: The read comes to an end 3 residues before the CDR3 does, leaving the germline J gene to fill in the end. The V call is TRBV2, the J call TRBJ2-1; TRBD1 aligns across 11 bases. Germline V gene lookup returns CDR1 SNHLY and CDR2 FYNNEI. This CDR3 spans 15 amino acids. J gave up 5 bases and V 11 bases, and 11 bases lay outside the gene matches. Partial CDR3 DNA: TGTGCCCTGGGGGGGACAGGGGGGCGGGACAATGAG. Translation: CALGGTGGRDNE. The full CDR3 is CALGGTGGRDNEQFF.

With regard to this clone: The DNA ends 3 residues before the CDR3 does, and the rest of the CDR3 is filled in from the germline J gene. The rearrangement uses TRBV30 and TRBJ1-6; 11 nucleotides align to TRBD1. This CDR3 has 15 residues. Trimming at V came to 3 bases and at J to 10 bases, leaving 8 bases not matched to a gene. Germline values: CDR1 GTSNPN, CDR2 SVGIG (reference sequence). The CDR3 DNA, read in part, is TGTGCCTGGAGCCCGGGACAGGGGGTAAAGTCACCC. Protein: CAWSPGQGVKSP. The whole CDR3 protein reads CAWSPGQGVKSPLHF.

A word on this clone: From the germline J gene comes the end of the CDR3, since the read stops 3 residues before it. The chain links TRBV19 to TRBJ1-6; 8 bases align to TRBD1. This CDR3 has 17 amino acids. V trimming: 7 bases; J trimming: 5 bases; junction bases outside the gene matches: 13. From germline, CDR1 is LNHDA and CDR2 SQIVND (reference sequence). The CDR3 region is CASTFGRGRGDNSPLHF. The sequenced part of the CDR3 DNA is TGTGCCAGTACGTTCGGCAGGGGGCGCGGCGATAATTCACCC. Filled out from reference TRBV19 and TRBJ1-6, the complete variable domain reads DGGITQSPKYLFRKEGQNVTLSCEQNLNHDAMYWYRQDPGQGLRLIYYSQIVNDFQKGDIAEGYSVSREKKESFPLTVTSAQKNPTAFYLCASTFGRGRGDNSPLHFGNGTRLTVT.

This clone was observed a few times. The CDR3 end lies 3 residues beyond the end of the read and is filled in from the germline J gene. The J gene is TRBJ1-6, the V gene TRBV6-4; 9 bases are shared with TRBD1. V was pared by 8 bases and J by 8 bases, with 10 bases of the junction left unmatched. The V gene's germline CDR1 is MRHNA and CDR2 SNTAGT. This CDR3 is built from 15 residues. The sequenced part of the CDR3 DNA is TGTGCCAGCCAGGAGGACAGGGGAGCCCATTCACCC. Its protein product is CASQEDRGAHSP. The entire CDR3 reads CASQEDRGAHSPLHF.

Worth noting for this clone: The observed sequence ends 3 residues before the CDR3 terminus, with the missing tail filled in from the germline J gene. The chain links TRBV7-9 to TRBJ2-3; D is undetermined. This CDR3 contains 13 residues. V gave up 1 base and J gave up 6 bases, with 8 bases separating them. Germline V CDR1 and CDR2: SEHNR, FQNEAQ (reference sequence). CDR3: CASSLDPGDTQYF. The DNA read from the CDR3 is TGTGCCAGCAGCTTAGACCCCGGGGATACG.

A few counts support this clone. The read terminates 3 residues before the CDR3 end, so the remaining end is supplied by the germline J gene. The V call is TRBV19, the J call TRBJ1-1; 7 bases line up with TRBD1. CDR3 length: 12 amino acids. CDR1 is LNHDA, CDR2 SQIVND, per germline (reference sequence). Partial CDR3 DNA: TGTGCCAGTAGTATAGGCGACAGGGTT. Amino acids: CASSIGDRV. The full CDR3 reads CASSIGDRVAFF.

Concerning this clone: The CDR3 goes on 3 residues after the read ends, and that part is filled in from the germline J gene. The chain recombines TRBV2 with TRBJ1-4; no reliable D call. The CDR3 totals 11 residues. CDR1 is SNHLY, CDR2 FYNNEI, per germline. This chain's CDR3 is CASSGNAELFF. The sequenced part of the CDR3 DNA is TGTGCCAGCTCCGGAAACGCGGAA. Together with reference TRBV2 and TRBJ1-4, the CDR3 gives the full variable domain: EPEVTQTPSHQVTQMGQEVILRCVPISNHLYFYWYRQILGQKVEFLVSFYNNEISEKSEIFDDQFSVERPDGSNFTLKIRSTKLEDSAMYFCASSGNAELFFGSGTQLSVL.

In regard to this clone: The CDR3 end is not reached by the read, which stops 3 residues before it; the germline J gene fills it in. V and J are TRBV23-1 and TRBJ1-1; TRBD1 agrees at 10 bases. TRBV23-1 is reported as an ORF; its role is uncertain. V was pared by 4 bases and J by 5 bases, with 7 bases of the junction left unmatched. There are 15 residues in the CDR3. This chain's CDR3 is CASSLPGQGTTEAFF. Incomplete CDR3 DNA: TGCGCCAGCAGTCTCCCGGGACAGGGGACGACTGAA.

Note on this clone: The observed sequence ends 3 residues before the CDR3 terminus, with the missing tail filled in from the germline J gene. The genes are TRBV6-4 and TRBJ1-4; the D gene is possibly TRBD1 (5 bases). The germline CDR1 and CDR2 sequences are MRHNA and SNTAGT. There are 13 residues in the CDR3. Trimming cost V 10 bases and J 7 bases, with 16 bases left between them. The CDR3 sequence is CATSQGEGEKLFF. CDR3 bases read: TGTGCCACAAGTCAAGGGGAGGGTGAAAAA.

Ten or more counts support this clone. The read falls 3 residues short of the CDR3 end, and the missing part is taken from the germline J gene. J is TRBJ1-2 and V is TRBV7-9, with 7 bases lining up with TRBD1. The CDR3 is made up of 15 amino acids. Germline V lookup: CDR1 SEHNR, CDR2 FQNEAQ (reference sequence). After removal of 2 bases from V and 5 bases from J, the junction contained 8 bases not matched to a gene. CDR3 DNA (partial): TGTGCCAGCAGCTTATCAGGGGGAGAAATTTATGGC. Translation gives CASSLSGGEIYG. The CDR3 in its entirety is CASSLSGGEIYGYTF.

This clone was seen a handful of times. The read terminates 3 residues before the CDR3 end, so the remaining end is supplied by the germline J gene. The V call is TRBV18, the J call TRBJ1-2; tentatively, D is TRBD1 (5 bases). CDR1 is KGHSH and CDR2 is LQKENI in the germline V gene. The CDR3 is 12 residues long. The CDR3 spells CASSPGSGGYTF. The part of the CDR3 DNA that was read is TGTGCCAGCTCACCAGGGTCAGGGGGC.